The present T cell receptor beta chain was sequenced within a study of T cell responses to AZD1222 COVID-19 vaccine. Study-wide results and caveats: After two AZD1222 doses, spike-specific TCR breadth and depth rose versus day 0. Nearly half of unique spike-specific TCRs reportedly avoided B.1.351 and B.1.1.7 mutated regions. Among vaccine-associated CD4 TCRs, coverage spanned spike, with dominance at 160-218 and 743-854.

Libraries were prepared by immunoSEQ multiplex PCR; TCRdb keeps only in-frame clonotypes and omits some of them. The sample has roughly 130,000 clones, about 90% seen once. V lost 0 bases and J lost 1, with 17 bases in between. Per germline, CDR1 SGHKS and CDR2 YYEKEE (reference sequence). The CDR3 length is 19 residues. Remarks on this clone: The target antigen is unknown.

J is TRBJ2-6 and V is TRBV5-5; D could derive from TRBD1 or TRBD2 (5 bases each). The sample in question was peripheral blood, obtained on day 0 of AZD1222 vaccination. This sequence originates from an adult in good health. The CDR3 reads CASSLAGTRELSGANVLTF. In DNA form, the CDR3 reads TGTGCCAGCAGCTTGGCAGGGACGCGAGAGTTGTCTGGGGCCAACGTCCTGACTTTC. Filled out from reference TRBV5-5 and TRBJ2-6, the complete variable domain reads DAGVTQSPTHLIKTRGQQVTLRCSPISGHKSVSWYQQVLGQGPQFIFQYYEKEERGRGNFPDRFSARQFPNYSSELNVNALLLGDSALYLCASSLAGTRELSGANVLTFGAGSRLTVL.